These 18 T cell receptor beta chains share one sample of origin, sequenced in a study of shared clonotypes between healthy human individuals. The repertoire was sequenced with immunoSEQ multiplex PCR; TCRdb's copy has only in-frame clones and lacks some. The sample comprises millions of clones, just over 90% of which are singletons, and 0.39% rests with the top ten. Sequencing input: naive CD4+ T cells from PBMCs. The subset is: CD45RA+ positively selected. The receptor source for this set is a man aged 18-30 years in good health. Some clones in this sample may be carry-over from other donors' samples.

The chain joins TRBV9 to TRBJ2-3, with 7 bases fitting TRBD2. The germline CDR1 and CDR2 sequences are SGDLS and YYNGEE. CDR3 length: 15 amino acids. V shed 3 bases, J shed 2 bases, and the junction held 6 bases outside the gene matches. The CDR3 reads CASSASSGFTDTQYF. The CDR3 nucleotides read TGTGCCAGCAGCGCCTCTAGCGGTTTCACAGATACGCAGTATTTT.

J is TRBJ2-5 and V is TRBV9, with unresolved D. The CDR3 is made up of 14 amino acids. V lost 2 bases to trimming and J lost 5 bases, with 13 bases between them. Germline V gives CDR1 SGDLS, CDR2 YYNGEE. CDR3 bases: TGTGCCAGCAGCGTTGGTGATTTTGGGGAGACCCAGTACTTC. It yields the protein CASSVGDFGETQYF.

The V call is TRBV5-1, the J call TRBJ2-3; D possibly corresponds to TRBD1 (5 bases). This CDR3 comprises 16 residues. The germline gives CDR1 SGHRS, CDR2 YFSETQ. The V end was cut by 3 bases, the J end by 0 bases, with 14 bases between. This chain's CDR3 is CASSSARTPSTDTQYF. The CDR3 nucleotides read TGCGCCAGCAGCTCGGCCCGGACACCTAGCACAGATACGCAGTATTTT.

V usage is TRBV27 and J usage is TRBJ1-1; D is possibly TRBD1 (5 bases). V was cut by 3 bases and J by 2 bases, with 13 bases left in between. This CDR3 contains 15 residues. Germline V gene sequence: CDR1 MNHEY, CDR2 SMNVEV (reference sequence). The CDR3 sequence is CASSLAGRSNTEAFF. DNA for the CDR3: TGTGCCAGCAGTTTGGCAGGGAGGAGTAACACTGAAGCTTTCTTT.

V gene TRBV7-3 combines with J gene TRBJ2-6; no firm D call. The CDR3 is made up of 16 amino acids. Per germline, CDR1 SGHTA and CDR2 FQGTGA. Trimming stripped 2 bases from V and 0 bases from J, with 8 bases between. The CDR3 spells CASSLLRSSGANVLTF. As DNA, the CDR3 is TGTGCCAGCAGCTTACTTAGGAGCTCTGGGGCCAACGTCCTGACTTTC.

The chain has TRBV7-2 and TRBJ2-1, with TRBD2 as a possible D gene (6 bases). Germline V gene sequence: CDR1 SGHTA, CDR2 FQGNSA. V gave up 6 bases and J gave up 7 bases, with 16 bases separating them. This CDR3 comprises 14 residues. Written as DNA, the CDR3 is TGTGCCAGCAGTAAAGGACTATTCCGGAATGAGCAGTTCTTC. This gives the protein CASSKGLFRNEQFF.

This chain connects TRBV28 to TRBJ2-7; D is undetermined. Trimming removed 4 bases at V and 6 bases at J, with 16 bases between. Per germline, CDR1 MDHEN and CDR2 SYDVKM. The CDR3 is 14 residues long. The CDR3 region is CASSSPRQAIEQYF. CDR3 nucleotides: TGTGCCAGCAGTTCCCCCAGGCAGGCCATCGAGCAGTACTTC.

CDR3 residues: CASSMGQDREQFF. Written as DNA, the CDR3 is TGTGCCAGCAGCATGGGACAGGACCGGGAGCAGTTCTTC. The rearrangement joins TRBV5-6 to TRBJ2-1; 8 bases match TRBD1. V lost 4 bases to trimming and J lost 10 bases; unmatched junction nucleotides: 7. Per germline, CDR1 SGHDT and CDR2 YYEEEE. The CDR3 covers 13 residues.

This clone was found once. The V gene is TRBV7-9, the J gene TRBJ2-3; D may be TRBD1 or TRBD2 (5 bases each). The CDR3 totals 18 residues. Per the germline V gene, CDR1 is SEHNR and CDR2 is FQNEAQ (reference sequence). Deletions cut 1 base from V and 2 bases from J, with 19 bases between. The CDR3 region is CASSLVGVSAPFTDTQYF. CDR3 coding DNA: TGTGCCAGCAGCTTAGTGGGGGTCTCGGCCCCTTTCACAGATACGCAGTATTTT.

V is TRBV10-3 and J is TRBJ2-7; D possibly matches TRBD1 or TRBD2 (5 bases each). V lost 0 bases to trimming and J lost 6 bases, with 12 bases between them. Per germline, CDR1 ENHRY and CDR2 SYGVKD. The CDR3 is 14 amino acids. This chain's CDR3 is CAISESRAGREQYF. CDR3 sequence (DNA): TGTGCCATCAGTGAGTCGAGGGCAGGGCGCGAGCAGTACTTC.

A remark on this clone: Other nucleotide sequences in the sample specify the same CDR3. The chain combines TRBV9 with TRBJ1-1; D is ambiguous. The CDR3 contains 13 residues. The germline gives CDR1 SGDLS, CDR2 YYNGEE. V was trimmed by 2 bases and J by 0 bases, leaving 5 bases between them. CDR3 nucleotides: TGTGCCAGCAGCGTCCTGATGAACACTGAAGCTTTCTTT. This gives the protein CASSVLMNTEAFF.

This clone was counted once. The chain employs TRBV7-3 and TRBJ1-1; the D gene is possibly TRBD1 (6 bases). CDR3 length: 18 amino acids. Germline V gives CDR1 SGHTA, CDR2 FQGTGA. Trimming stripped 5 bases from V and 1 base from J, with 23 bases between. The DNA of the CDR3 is TGTGCCAGCAGCCCGGGGGCGGGTGGGCAGACCTCGAACACTGAAGCTTTCTTT. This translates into CASSPGAGGQTSNTEAFF.

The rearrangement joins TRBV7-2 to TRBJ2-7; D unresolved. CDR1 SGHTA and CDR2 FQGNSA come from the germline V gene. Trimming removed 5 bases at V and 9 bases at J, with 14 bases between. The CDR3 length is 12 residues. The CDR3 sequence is CASSKDLTVQYF. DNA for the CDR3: TGTGCCAGCAGCAAGGATCTTACGGTGCAGTACTTC.

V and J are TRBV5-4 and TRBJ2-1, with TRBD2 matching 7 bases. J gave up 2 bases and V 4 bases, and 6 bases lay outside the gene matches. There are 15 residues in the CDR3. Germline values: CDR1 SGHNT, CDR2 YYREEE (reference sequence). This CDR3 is CASSPVAGTYNEQFF. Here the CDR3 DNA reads TGTGCCAGCAGCCCGGTAGCGGGTACCTACAATGAGCAGTTCTTC.

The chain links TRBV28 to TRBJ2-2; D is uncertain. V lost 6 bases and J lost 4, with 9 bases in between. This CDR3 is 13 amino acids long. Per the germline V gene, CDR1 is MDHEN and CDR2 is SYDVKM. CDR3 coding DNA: TGTGCCAGCAGCCGCGGAACCACCGGGGAGCTGTTTTTT. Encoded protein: CASSRGTTGELFF.

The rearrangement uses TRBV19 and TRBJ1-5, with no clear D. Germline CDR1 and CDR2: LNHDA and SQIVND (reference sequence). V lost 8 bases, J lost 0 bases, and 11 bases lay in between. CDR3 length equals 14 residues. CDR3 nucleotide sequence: TGTGCCAGTGCCGGTTCTTATAGCAATCAGCCCCAGCATTTT. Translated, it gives CASAGSYSNQPQHF.

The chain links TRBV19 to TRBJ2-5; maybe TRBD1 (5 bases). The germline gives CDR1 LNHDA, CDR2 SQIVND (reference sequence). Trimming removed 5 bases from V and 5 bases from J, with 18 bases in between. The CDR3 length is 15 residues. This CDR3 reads CASSAHDSRRETQYF. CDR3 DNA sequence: TGTGCCAGTAGTGCACACGACAGCCGTAGGGAGACCCAGTACTTC.

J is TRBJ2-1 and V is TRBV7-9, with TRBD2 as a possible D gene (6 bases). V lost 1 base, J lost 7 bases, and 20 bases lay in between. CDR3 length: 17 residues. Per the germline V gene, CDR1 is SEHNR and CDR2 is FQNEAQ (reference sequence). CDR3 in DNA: TGTGCCAGCAGCTTAGTTCTGCTCGGGAGAACGGTGAATGAGCAGTTCTTC. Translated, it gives CASSLVLLGRTVNEQFF.